These 6 T cell receptor beta chains originate from one sample sequenced in a study of Ad26.COV2.S vaccination and SARS-CoV-2 variants. Described treatment: 15 to 20 received Ad26.COV2.S at low or high dose, single or two shots; 5 received placebo; per-sample allocation not given. Sampling took place 63 days after the first vaccine or placebo injection. Generated by immunoSEQ multiplex PCR, the TCRdb table keeps only in-frame clones and is missing some. The sample consists of around 340,000 clones, 86% of them appearing once. The sample was peripheral blood, taken in a trial of Ad26.COV2.S vaccine versus placebo. The receptor set was obtained from a person aged 18 to 59 who received the Ad26.COV2.S COVID-19 vaccine or a placebo.

This clone was seen a single time. The CDR3 region is CASSYFAGKNTGELFF. For the CDR3, the DNA is TGTGCCAGCAGTTATTTTGCCGGGAAGAACACCGGGGAGCTGTTTTTT. This chain joins TRBV6-2 or TRBV6-3 and TRBJ2-2, with TRBD2 as a possible D gene (5 bases). Trimming left V 3 bases short and J 1 base short, with 12 bases between. CDR3 length: 16 residues. Looked up from germline, CDR1 is MNHEY and CDR2 is SVGEGT.

The sample holds one count of this clone. This chain connects TRBV3-1 (or the pseudogene TRBV3-2) to TRBJ2-7; D may be TRBD2 (6 bases). Germline V CDR1 and CDR2: LGHDT, YNNKEL (reference sequence). Trimming removed 1 base from V and 2 bases from J, with 9 bases in between. The CDR3 length is 14 residues. CDR3: CASSQAGGPYEQYF. The DNA for the CDR3 is TGTGCCAGCAGCCAAGCCGGGGGACCCTACGAGCAGTACTTC.

The chain combines TRBV19 with TRBJ1-2; TRBD1 matches 10 bases. With 3 bases clipped from V and 3 bases from J, the junction kept 10 bases outside the gene matches. The germline V gene has CDR1 LNHDA and CDR2 SQIVND (reference sequence). This CDR3 has 17 amino acids. The CDR3 bases are TGTGCCAGTAGTATCTGGGACAGGGGTGGGTCGTACTATGGCTACACCTTC. Its protein product is CASSIWDRGGSYYGYTF.

This clone was seen a few times. CDR3 bases: TGTGCCAGCAGTTCCGCACAAAGAACCCTCCACTTT. Its translation is CASSSAQRTLHF. The rearrangement uses TRBV27 and TRBJ1-6; unclear D gene. Trimming removed 4 bases from V and 14 bases from J, with 12 bases in between. The germline V gene has CDR1 MNHEY and CDR2 SMNVEV (reference sequence). This CDR3 is 12 amino acids long.

This clone was recorded a few times. The chain uses TRBV4-1 and TRBJ1-4; 7 bases are shared with TRBD1. Unmatched junction bases numbered 4, after V lost 4 bases and J lost 8 bases. The CDR3 runs to 13 residues. In germline, CDR1 is MGHRA, CDR2 YSYEKL. CDR3 residues: CASSRDRGEKLFF. As DNA, the CDR3 is TGCGCCAGCAGCCGGGACAGAGGCGAAAAACTGTTTTTT.

CDR3: CASRNPSANTEAFF. The CDR3 nucleotides are TGTGCCAGCAGAAACCCGTCGGCGAACACTGAAGCTTTCTTT. The V and J genes are TRBV6-5 and TRBJ1-1; D gene unclear. The CDR3 is made up of 14 amino acids. Germline CDR1 MNHEY, CDR2 SVGAGI. V lost 6 bases, J lost 1 base, and 12 bases lay in between.